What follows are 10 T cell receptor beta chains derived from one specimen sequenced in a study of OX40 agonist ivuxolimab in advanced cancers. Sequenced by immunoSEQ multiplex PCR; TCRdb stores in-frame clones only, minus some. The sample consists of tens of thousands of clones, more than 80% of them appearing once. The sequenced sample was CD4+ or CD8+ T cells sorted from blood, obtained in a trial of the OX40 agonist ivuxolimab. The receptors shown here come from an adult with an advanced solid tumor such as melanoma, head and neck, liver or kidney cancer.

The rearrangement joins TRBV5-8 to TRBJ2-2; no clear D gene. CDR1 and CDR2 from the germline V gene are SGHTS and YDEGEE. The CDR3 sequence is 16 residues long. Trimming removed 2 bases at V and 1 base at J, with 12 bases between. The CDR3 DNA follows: TGTGCCAGCAGCTTTTGGGCTCAGCAGAACACCGGGGAGCTGTTTTTT. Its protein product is CASSFWAQQNTGELFF.

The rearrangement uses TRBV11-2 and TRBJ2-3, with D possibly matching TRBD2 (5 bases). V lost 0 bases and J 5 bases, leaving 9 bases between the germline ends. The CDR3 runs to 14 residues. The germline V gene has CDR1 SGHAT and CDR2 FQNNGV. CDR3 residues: CASSLDLAGDTQYF. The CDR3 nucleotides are TGTGCCAGCAGCTTAGACCTAGCCGGAGATACGCAGTATTTT.

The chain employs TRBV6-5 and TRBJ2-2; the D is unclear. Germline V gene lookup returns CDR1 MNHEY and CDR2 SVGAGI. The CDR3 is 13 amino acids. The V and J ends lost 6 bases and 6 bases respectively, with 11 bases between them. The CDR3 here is CASRITIAGELFF. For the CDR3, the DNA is TGTGCCAGCAGGATTACAATCGCCGGGGAGCTGTTTTTT.

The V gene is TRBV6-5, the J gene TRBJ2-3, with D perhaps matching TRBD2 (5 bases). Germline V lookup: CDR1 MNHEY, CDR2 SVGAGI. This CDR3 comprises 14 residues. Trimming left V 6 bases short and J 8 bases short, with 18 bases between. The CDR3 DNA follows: TGTGCCAGCAGAAGTGAGGGCACGACGACTACGCAGTATTTT. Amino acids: CASRSEGTTTTQYF.

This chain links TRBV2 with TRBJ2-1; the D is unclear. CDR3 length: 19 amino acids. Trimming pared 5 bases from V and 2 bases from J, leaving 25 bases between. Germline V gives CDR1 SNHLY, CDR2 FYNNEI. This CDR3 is CASSTLSEWGRITYNEQFF. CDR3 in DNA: TGTGCCAGCAGTACCCTAAGCGAATGGGGTAGAATAACCTACAATGAGCAGTTCTTC.

The chain's CDR3 is CASRERRDEQYF. CDR3 bases: TGTGCCAGCAGGGAGAGAAGGGACGAGCAGTACTTC. The chain recombines TRBV28 with TRBJ2-7, with D uncertain. Trimming removed 6 bases from V and 5 bases from J, with 11 bases in between. This CDR3 is 12 amino acids long. CDR1 MDHEN and CDR2 SYDVKM come from the germline V gene.

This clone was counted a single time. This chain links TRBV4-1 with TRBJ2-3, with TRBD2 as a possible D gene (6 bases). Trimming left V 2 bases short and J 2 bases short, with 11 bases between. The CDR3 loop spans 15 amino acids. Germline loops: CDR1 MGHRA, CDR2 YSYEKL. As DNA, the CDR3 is TGCGCCAGCAGCCAACTGACGGGAGTCACAGATACGCAGTATTTT. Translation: CASSQLTGVTDTQYF.

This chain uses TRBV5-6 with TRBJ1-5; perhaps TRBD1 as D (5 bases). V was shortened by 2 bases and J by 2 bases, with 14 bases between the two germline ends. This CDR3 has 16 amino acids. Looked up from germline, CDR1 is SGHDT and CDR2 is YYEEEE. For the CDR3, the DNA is TGTGCCAGCAGCTTCCTTGGTAGGGGTGGCAATCAGCCCCAGCATTTT. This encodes CASSFLGRGGNQPQHF. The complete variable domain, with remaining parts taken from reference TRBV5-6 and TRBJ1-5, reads DAGVTQSPTHLIKTRGQQVTLRCSPKSGHDTVSWYQQALGQGPQFIFQYYEEEERQRGNFPDRFSGHQFPNYSSELNVNALLLGDSALYLCASSFLGRGGNQPQHFGDGTRLSIL.

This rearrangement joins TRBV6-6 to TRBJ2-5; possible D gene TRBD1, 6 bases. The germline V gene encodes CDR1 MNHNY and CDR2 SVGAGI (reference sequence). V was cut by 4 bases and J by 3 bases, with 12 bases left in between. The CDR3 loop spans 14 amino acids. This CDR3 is CASSLQGRKETQYF. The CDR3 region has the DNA TGTGCCAGCAGTTTACAGGGTAGGAAAGAGACCCAGTACTTC.

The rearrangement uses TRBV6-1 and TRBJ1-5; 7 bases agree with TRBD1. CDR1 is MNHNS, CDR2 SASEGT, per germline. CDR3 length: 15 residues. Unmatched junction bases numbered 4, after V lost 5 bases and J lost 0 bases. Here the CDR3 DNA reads TGTGCCAGCAGTCGGACAGGAGATAGCAATCAGCCCCAGCATTTT. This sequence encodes CASSRTGDSNQPQHF.